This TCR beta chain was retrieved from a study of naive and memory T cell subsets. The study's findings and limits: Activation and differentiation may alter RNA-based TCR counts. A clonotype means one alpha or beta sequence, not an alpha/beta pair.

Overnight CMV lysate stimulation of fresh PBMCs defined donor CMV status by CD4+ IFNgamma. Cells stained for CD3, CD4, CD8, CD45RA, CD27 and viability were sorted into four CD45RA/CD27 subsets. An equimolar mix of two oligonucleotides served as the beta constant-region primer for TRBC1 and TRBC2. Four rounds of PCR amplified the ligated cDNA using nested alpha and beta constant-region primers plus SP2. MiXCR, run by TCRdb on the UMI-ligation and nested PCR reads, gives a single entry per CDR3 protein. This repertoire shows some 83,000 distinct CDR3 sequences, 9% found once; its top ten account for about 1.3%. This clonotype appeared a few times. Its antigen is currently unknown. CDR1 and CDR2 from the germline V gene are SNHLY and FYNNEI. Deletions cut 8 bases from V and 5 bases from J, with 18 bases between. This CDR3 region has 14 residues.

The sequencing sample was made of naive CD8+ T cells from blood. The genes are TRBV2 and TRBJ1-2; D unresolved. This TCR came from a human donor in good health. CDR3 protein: CASGRPEQKYGYTF. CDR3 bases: TGTGCCAGCGGAAGGCCGGAACAGAAATATGGCTACACCTTC.